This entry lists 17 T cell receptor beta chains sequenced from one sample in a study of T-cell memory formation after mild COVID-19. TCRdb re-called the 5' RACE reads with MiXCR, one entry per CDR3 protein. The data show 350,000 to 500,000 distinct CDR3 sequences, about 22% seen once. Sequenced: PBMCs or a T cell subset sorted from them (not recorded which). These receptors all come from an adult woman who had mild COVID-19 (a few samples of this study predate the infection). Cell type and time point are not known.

The CDR3 protein is CASSFLTRGNEQFF. The CDR3 DNA is TGTGCCAGCAGCTTTTTAACCAGGGGCAATGAGCAGTTCTTC. The chain has TRBV13 and TRBJ2-1; D is possibly TRBD1 (6 bases). The CDR3 has 14 amino acids. The germline V gene has CDR1 PRHDT and CDR2 FYEKMQ (reference sequence). V lost 3 bases and J 6 bases, leaving 12 bases between the germline ends.

CDR3: CASSLPLPGGSYNEQFF. CDR3 DNA: TGCGCCAGCAGCTTGCCCCTACCGGGAGGCTCCTACAATGAGCAGTTCTTC. The chain links TRBV5-1 to TRBJ2-1; 7 bases are shared with TRBD2. The CDR3 has 17 amino acids. Germline V lookup: CDR1 SGHRS, CDR2 YFSETQ. Trimming at V came to 1 base and at J to 0 bases, leaving 7 bases not matched to a gene.

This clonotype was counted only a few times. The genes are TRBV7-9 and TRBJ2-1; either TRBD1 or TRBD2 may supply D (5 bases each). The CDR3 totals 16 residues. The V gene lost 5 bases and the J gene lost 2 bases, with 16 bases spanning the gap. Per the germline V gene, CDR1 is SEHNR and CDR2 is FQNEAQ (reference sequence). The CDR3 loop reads CASSPPGGFTYNEQFF. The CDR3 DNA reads TGTGCCAGCAGCCCTCCTGGGGGTTTCACCTACAATGAGCAGTTCTTC.

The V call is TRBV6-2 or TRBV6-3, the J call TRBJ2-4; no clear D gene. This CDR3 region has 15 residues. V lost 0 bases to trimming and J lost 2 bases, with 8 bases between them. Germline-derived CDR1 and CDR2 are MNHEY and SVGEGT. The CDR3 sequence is CASSYSLIPKNIQYF. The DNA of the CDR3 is TGTGCCAGCAGTTACTCGTTGATACCCAAAAACATTCAGTACTTC.

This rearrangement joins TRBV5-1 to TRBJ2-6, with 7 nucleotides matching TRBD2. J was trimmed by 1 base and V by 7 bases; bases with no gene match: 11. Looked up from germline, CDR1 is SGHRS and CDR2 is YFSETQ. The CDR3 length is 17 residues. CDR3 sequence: CASAGDGFGSGANVLTF. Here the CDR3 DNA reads TGCGCCAGCGCGGGGGACGGTTTCGGTTCTGGGGCCAACGTCCTGACTTTC. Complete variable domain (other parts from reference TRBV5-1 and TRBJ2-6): KAGVTQTPRYLIKTRGQQVTLSCSPISGHRSVSWYQQTPGQGLQFLFEYFSETQRNKGNFPGRFSGRQFSNSRSEMNVSTLELGDSALYLCASAGDGFGSGANVLTFGAGSRLTVL.

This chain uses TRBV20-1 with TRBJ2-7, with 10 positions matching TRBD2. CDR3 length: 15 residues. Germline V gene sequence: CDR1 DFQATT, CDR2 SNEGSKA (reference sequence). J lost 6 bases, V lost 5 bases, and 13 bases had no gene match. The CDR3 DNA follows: TGCAGTGCTGCTGACTCCGGGACTAGCGCTGGCGAGCAGTACTTC. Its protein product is CSAADSGTSAGEQYF.

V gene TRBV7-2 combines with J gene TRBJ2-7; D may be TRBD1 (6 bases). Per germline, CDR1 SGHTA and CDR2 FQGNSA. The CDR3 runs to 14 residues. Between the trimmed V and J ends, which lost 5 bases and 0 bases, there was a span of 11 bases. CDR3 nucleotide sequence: TGTGCCAGCAGCCGACAGGCTAACTCCTACGAGCAGTACTTC. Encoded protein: CASSRQANSYEQYF.

Here the CDR3 reads CASSSGTPNTQYF. The CDR3 coding sequence is TGTGCCAGCAGCTCCGGGACCCCTAATACCCAGTACTTC. The chain couples TRBV7-2 to TRBJ2-5; D may match TRBD1 or TRBD2 (5 bases each). V was shortened by 4 bases and J by 8 bases, with 14 bases between the two germline ends. From germline, CDR1 is SGHTA and CDR2 FQGNSA. The CDR3 extends over 13 amino acids.

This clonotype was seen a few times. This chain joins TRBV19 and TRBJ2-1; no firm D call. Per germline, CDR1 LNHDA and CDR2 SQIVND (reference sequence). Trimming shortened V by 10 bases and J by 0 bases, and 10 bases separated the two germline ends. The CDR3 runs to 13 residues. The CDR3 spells CATGISSYNEQFF. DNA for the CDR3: TGTGCCACAGGAATCAGCTCCTACAATGAGCAGTTCTTC.

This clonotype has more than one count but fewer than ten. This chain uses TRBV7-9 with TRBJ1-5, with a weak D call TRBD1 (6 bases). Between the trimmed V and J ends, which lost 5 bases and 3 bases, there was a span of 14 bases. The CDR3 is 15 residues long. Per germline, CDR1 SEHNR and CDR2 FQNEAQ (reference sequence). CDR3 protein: CASSGGGGINQPQHF. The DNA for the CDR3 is TGTGCCAGCAGCGGAGGAGGGGGGATCAATCAGCCCCAGCATTTT. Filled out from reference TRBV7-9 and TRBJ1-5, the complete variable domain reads DTGVSQNPRHKITKRGQNVTFRCDPISEHNRLYWYRQTLGQGPEFLTYFQNEAQLEKSRLLSDRFSAERPKGSFSTLEIQRTEQGDSAMYLCASSGGGGINQPQHFGDGTRLSIL.

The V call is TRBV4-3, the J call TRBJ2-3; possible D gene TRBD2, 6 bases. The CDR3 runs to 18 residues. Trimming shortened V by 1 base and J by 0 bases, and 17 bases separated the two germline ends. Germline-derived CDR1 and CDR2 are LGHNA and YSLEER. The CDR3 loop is CASSQAGTYTPSTDTQYF. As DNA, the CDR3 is TGCGCCAGCAGCCAAGCCGGGACTTACACCCCTAGCACAGATACGCAGTATTTT.

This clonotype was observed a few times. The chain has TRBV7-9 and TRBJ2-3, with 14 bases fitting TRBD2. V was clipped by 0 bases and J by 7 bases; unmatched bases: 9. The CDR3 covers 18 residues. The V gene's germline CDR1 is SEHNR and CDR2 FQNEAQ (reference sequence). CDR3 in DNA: TGTGCCAGCAGCTTAGCCGACGTGGGACTAGCGGGAGCCCATACGCAGTATTTT. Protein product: CASSLADVGLAGAHTQYF. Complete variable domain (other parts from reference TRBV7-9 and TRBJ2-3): DTGVSQNPRHKITKRGQNVTFRCDPISEHNRLYWYRQTLGQGPEFLTYFQNEAQLEKSRLLSDRFSAERPKGSFSTLEIQRTEQGDSAMYLCASSLADVGLAGAHTQYFGPGTRLTVL.

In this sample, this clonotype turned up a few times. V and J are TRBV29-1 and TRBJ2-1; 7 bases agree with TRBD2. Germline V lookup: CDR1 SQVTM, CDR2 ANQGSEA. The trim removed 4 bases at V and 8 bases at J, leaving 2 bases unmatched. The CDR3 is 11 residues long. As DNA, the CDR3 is TGCAGCGTTGGTAGCGGGTATGAGCAGTTCTTC. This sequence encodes CSVGSGYEQFF.

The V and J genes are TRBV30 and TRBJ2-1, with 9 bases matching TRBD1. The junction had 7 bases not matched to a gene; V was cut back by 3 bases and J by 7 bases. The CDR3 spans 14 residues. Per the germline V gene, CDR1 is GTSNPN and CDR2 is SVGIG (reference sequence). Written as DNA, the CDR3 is TGTGCCTGGAGCCCTGACAGGGGGAGAAATGAGCAGTTCTTC. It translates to CAWSPDRGRNEQFF.

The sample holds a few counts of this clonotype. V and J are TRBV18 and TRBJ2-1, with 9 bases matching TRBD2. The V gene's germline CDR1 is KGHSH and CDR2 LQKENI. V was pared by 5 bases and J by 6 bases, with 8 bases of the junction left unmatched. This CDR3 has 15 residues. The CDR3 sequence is CASSRVSGSFNEQFF. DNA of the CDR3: TGTGCCAGCTCAAGGGTTAGCGGGAGTTTCAATGAGCAGTTCTTC.

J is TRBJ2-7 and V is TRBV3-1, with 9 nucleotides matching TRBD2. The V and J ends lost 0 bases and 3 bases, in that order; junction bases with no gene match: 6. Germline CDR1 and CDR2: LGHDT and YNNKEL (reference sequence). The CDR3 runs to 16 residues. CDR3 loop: CASSQDLQRGVYEQYF. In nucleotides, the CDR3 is TGTGCCAGCAGCCAAGATCTTCAGCGGGGGGTCTACGAGCAGTACTTC.

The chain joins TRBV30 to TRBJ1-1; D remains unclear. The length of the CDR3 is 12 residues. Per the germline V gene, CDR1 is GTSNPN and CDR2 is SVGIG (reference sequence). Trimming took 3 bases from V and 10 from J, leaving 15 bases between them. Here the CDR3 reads CAWSRMVQVAFF. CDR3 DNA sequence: TGTGCCTGGAGCCGCATGGTGCAGGTAGCTTTCTTT.